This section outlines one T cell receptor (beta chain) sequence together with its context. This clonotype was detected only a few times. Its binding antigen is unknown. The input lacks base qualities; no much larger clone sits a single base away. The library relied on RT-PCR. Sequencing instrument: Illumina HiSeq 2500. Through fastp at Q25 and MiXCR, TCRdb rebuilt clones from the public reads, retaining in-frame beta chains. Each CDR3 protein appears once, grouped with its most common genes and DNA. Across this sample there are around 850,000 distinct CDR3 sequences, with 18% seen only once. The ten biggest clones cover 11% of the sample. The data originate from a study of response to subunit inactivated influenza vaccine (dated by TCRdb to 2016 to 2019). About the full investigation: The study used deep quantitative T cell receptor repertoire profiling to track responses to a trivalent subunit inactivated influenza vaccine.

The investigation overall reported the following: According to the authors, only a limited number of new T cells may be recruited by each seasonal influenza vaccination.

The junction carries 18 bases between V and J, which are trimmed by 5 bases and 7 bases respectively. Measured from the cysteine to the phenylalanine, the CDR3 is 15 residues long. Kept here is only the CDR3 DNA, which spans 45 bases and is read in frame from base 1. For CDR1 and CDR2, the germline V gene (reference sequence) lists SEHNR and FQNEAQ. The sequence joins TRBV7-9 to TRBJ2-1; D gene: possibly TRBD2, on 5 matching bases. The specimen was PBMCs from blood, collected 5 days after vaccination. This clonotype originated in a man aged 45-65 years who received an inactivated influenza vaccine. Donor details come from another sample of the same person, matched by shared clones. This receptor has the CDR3 CASSPSGGAWNEQFF. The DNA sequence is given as TGTGCCAGCAGCCCATCAGGAGGAGCGTGGAATGAGCAGTTCTTC.